These 27 T cell receptor beta chains came from one sample sequenced in a study of blood T cell repertoires in COVID-19. TCRdb keeps only in-frame clones here, not all; method: immunoSEQ multiplex PCR. This sample has some 290,000 clones, with approximately 91% found just once. The sequenced material came from PBMCs or T cells enriched from blood (not recorded which). Source of these receptors: a woman aged 40 to 50 with acute COVID-19.

The chain is built from TRBV27 and TRBJ2-5, with 16 bases aligning to TRBD2. Germline CDR1 MNHEY, CDR2 SMNVEV (reference sequence). The CDR3 totals 19 residues. The V gene end was trimmed by 2 bases and the J gene end by 1 base; junction bases not matched to a gene: 7. In DNA form, the CDR3 reads TGTGCCAGCAGTTTAAGGGGGACTAGCGGGAGGGCGCGCCAAGAGACCCAGTACTTC. As protein: CASSLRGTSGRARQETQYF.

The chain employs TRBV21-1 and TRBJ2-1; the table's D call of TRBD1 was not tested on the DNA. TRBV21-1 is an annotated pseudogene. The CDR3 consists of 17 residues. The CDR3 DNA sequence: TGTGCCAGCAGCACCCGGACAGGGGGTGTCTCCTACAATGAGCAGTTCTTC. It yields the protein CASSTRTGGVSYNEQFF.

The V call is TRBV3-1 (or the pseudogene TRBV3-2), the J call TRBJ2-1, with a tentative D call TRBD2 (6 bases). This CDR3 region has 13 residues. V was pared by 3 bases and J by 7 bases, with 10 bases between. Germline lookup yields CDR1 LGHDT and CDR2 YNNKEL (reference sequence). CDR3 residues: CASSQAGLNEQFF. CDR3 bases: TGTGCCAGCAGCCAGGCGGGGCTTAATGAGCAGTTCTTC.

The rearrangement links TRBV24-1 to TRBJ1-2; 7 bases are a match to TRBD1. The CDR3 is made up of 15 amino acids. V trimming: 2 bases; J trimming: 2 bases; junction bases outside the gene matches: 4. Germline CDR1 KGHDR, CDR2 SFDVKD. The CDR3 protein is CATSDSTTGNYGYTF. As DNA, the CDR3 is TGTGCCACCAGTGATTCGACGACAGGGAACTATGGCTACACCTTC.

V gene TRBV10-3 combines with J gene TRBJ2-7; 12 bases are shared with TRBD2. The CDR3 runs to 14 residues. Germline V CDR1 and CDR2: ENHRY, SYGVKD. Germline trimming cut 5 bases from V and 6 bases from J; bases unmatched to any gene: 5. The CDR3 nucleotides read TGTGCCATCAGTTTGACTAGCGGGAGTCTCGAGCAGTACTTC. It codes for CAISLTSGSLEQYF.

V and J are TRBV25-1 and TRBJ2-7; a possible D gene is TRBD2 (5 bases). Germline V gene lookup returns CDR1 MGHDK and CDR2 SYGVNS. The CDR3 extends over 13 amino acids. V was trimmed by 5 bases and J by 2 bases, leaving 10 bases between them. CDR3 residues: CASSSGFTYEQYF. The CDR3 coding sequence is TGTGCCAGCAGTAGCGGATTCACCTACGAGCAGTACTTC.

This chain links TRBV9 with TRBJ2-3; D is possibly TRBD1 (5 bases). CDR1 is SGDLS and CDR2 is YYNGEE in the germline V gene. The CDR3 covers 16 residues. The germline V and J ends were trimmed by 0 bases and 0 bases, with 11 bases remaining between them. This CDR3 is CASSVGGTHSTDTQYF. The CDR3 nucleotides are TGTGCCAGCAGCGTAGGGGGCACCCATAGCACAGATACGCAGTATTTT.

The chain carries TRBV30 and TRBJ1-2; 7 bases are a match to TRBD1. Germline trimming cut 8 bases from V and 3 bases from J; bases unmatched to any gene: 12. The CDR3 runs 14 residues. Germline values: CDR1 GTSNPN, CDR2 SVGIG (reference sequence). In nucleotides, the CDR3 is TGTGCCGGAGACAGGGTAGGGAATTACTATGGCTACACCTTC. Its translation: CAGDRVGNYYGYTF.

This chain connects TRBV7-2 to TRBJ1-2, with D possibly matching TRBD1 (6 bases). V lost 5 bases and J 11 bases, leaving 15 bases between the germline ends. This CDR3 is 12 amino acids long. CDR1 is SGHTA and CDR2 is FQGNSA in the germline V gene. Written as DNA, the CDR3 is TGTGCCAGCAGCCCGGACAGCCCGGAATACACCTTC. This encodes CASSPDSPEYTF.

The V and J genes are TRBV14 and TRBJ1-4; 9 bases align to TRBD1. This CDR3 has 16 residues. Germline V CDR1 and CDR2: SGHDN, FVKESK. The V gene end was trimmed by 0 bases and the J gene end by 10 bases; junction bases not matched to a gene: 9. The chain's CDR3 is CASSQDRGTGPGKLFF. In DNA, the CDR3 is TGTGCCAGCAGCCAAGATAGGGGGACAGGGCCTGGAAAACTGTTTTTT. Filled out from reference TRBV14 and TRBJ1-4, the complete variable domain reads EAGVTQFPSHSVIEKGQTVTLRCDPISGHDNLYWYRRVMGKEIKFLLHFVKESKQDESGMPNNRFLAERTGGTYSTLKVQPAELEDSGVYFCASSQDRGTGPGKLFFGSGTQLSVL.

The V call is TRBV7-8, the J call TRBJ2-3, with 13 bases matching TRBD2. CDR1 SGHVS and CDR2 FQNEAQ come from the germline V gene. V trimming: 1 base; J trimming: 5 bases; junction bases outside the gene matches: 3. The CDR3 is 16 amino acids. DNA of the CDR3: TGTGCCAGCAGCTTAGTACGACTAGCGGGGGGAGATACGCAGTATTTT. It encodes CASSLVRLAGGDTQYF.

V gene TRBV15 combines with J gene TRBJ2-5; D possibly corresponds to TRBD1 (7 bases). Germline-derived CDR1 and CDR2 are LNHNV and YYDKDF (reference sequence). The CDR3 sequence is 16 residues long. V lost 0 bases and J lost 3, with 14 bases in between. CDR3 coding DNA: TGTGCCACCAGCAGAGATCTGGGCAGGGGGGAAGAGACCCAGTACTTC. It codes for CATSRDLGRGEETQYF.

V usage is TRBV5-6 and J usage is TRBJ1-2; D is uncertain. The CDR3 extends over 13 amino acids. V lost 2 bases and J lost 3, with 8 bases in between. Germline CDR1 and CDR2: SGHDT and YYEEEE. The CDR3 DNA sequence: TGTGCCAGCAGCTTACTCCCTGACTATGGCTACACCTTC. This translates into CASSLLPDYGYTF.

The chain combines TRBV12-5 with TRBJ2-6, with D unresolved. Germline lookup yields CDR1 LGHNT and CDR2 FRNRAP. Trimming took 5 bases from V and 0 from J, leaving 17 bases between them. This CDR3 is 18 amino acids long. In DNA form, the CDR3 reads TGTGCTAGTGGTCCCTCCGGTTTGATCCCCTCTGGGGCCAACGTCCTGACTTTC. It specifies CASGPSGLIPSGANVLTF.

This clone was seen once. The chain joins TRBV19 to TRBJ1-1, with a possible D match to TRBD1 (6 bases). Germline V lookup: CDR1 LNHDA, CDR2 SQIVND (reference sequence). The CDR3 consists of 15 residues. V was cut by 7 bases and J by 2 bases, with 17 bases left in between. The CDR3: CASNFFDRSNTEAFF. CDR3 DNA sequence: TGTGCCAGTAATTTCTTTGACAGGTCCAACACTGAAGCTTTCTTT.

The rearrangement links TRBV24-1 to TRBJ2-1; D call uncertain. Germline CDR1 and CDR2: KGHDR and SFDVKD. This CDR3 is 13 amino acids long. Trimming removed 3 bases from V and 6 bases from J, with 8 bases in between. The CDR3 reads CATSDPSGNEQFF. Here the CDR3 DNA reads TGTGCCACCAGTGATCCCAGTGGCAATGAGCAGTTCTTC.

The chain joins TRBV18 to TRBJ1-1; D is undetermined. Germline V gene sequence: CDR1 KGHSH, CDR2 LQKENI. The ends were cut back, 2 bases at V and 1 base at J, with 8 bases in the middle. There are 14 residues in the CDR3. The CDR3 sequence: CASSPSQKNTEAFF. CDR3 nucleotides: TGTGCCAGCTCACCAAGTCAGAAGAACACTGAAGCTTTCTTT. The full variable domain, rest sourced from reference TRBV18 and TRBJ1-1, is NAGVMQNPRHLVRRRGQEARLRCSPMKGHSHVYWYRQLPEEGLKFMVYLQKENIIDESGMPKERFSAEFPKEGPSILRIQQVVRGDSAAYFCASSPSQKNTEAFFGQGTRLTVV.

The rearrangement joins TRBV5-4 to TRBJ2-3, with 8 bases identical to TRBD2. V lost 8 bases and J lost 9; bases outside the gene matches: 17. The germline gives CDR1 SGHNT, CDR2 YYREEE (reference sequence). The CDR3 is 15 amino acids. The CDR3 coding sequence is TGTGCCAGTAATGCGGCGGCTAGCGGGTATCCAACGCAGTATTTT. Translation gives CASNAAASGYPTQYF. Based on the CDR3 plus reference TRBV5-4 and TRBJ2-3, the full variable domain is ETGVTQSPTHLIKTRGQQVTLRCSSQSGHNTVSWYQQALGQGPQFIFQYYREEENGRGNFPPRFSGLQFPNYSSELNVNALELDDSALYLCASNAAASGYPTQYFGPGTRLTVL.

The chain carries TRBV7-2 and TRBJ1-2; a possible D gene is TRBD1 (5 bases). CDR3 size: 16 residues. The germline V gene encodes CDR1 SGHTA and CDR2 FQGNSA. Trimming cost V 1 base and J 4 bases, with 16 bases left between them. CDR3 sequence (DNA): TGTGCCAGCAGCTTAGGGGGCGGAGTGGCCCTCTATGGCTACACCTTC. Protein: CASSLGGGVALYGYTF.

V and J are TRBV4-3 and TRBJ1-6; the D gene is possibly TRBD1 (6 bases). In germline, CDR1 is LGHNA, CDR2 YSLEER. V lost 3 bases, J lost 7 bases, and 13 bases lay in between. The CDR3 is 15 amino acids. The chain's CDR3 is CASSHGAGVNSPLHF. In nucleotides, the CDR3 is TGCGCCAGCAGCCACGGGGCAGGGGTGAATTCACCCCTCCACTTT.

This chain joins TRBV10-3 and TRBJ2-5, with D possibly being TRBD2 (6 bases). This CDR3 region has 13 residues. The germline V and J ends were trimmed by 10 bases and 3 bases, with 15 bases remaining between them. CDR1 and CDR2 from the germline V gene are ENHRY and SYGVKD. DNA of the CDR3: TGTGCCAGCGGAGGGTCAAATAAAGAGACCCAGTACTTC. Encoded protein: CASGGSNKETQYF.

The rearrangement joins TRBV11-2 to TRBJ2-5, with D unclear. Trimming shortened V by 3 bases and J by 1 base, and 9 bases separated the two germline ends. The V gene's germline CDR1 is SGHAT and CDR2 FQNNGV. There are 14 residues in the CDR3. The CDR3: CASSFLGAQETQYF. The CDR3 nucleotides are TGTGCCAGCAGCTTCCTAGGAGCCCAAGAGACCCAGTACTTC.

V is TRBV30 and J is TRBJ2-5; 10 nucleotides line up with TRBD1. This CDR3 has 15 amino acids. J gave up 4 bases and V 5 bases, and 10 bases lay outside the gene matches. Germline CDR1 reads GTSNPN; CDR2 reads SVGIG (reference sequence). DNA of the CDR3: TGTGCCTGGGATAAGGGACAGGGGATTACAGAGACCCAGTACTTC. Protein: CAWDKGQGITETQYF.

This clone was seen a single time. This chain joins TRBV7-2 and TRBJ1-5; tentatively, D is TRBD1 (5 bases). The CDR3 has 18 residues. CDR1 and CDR2 (germline): SGHTA, FQGNSA. Between the trimmed V and J ends, which lost 2 bases and 4 bases, there was a span of 21 bases. The CDR3, as DNA: TGTGCCAGCAGCTTAACTAGCTGGGACCCCCTGGGGAATCAGCCCCAGCATTTT. Amino acid sequence: CASSLTSWDPLGNQPQHF. The full variable domain, in which reference TRBV7-2 and TRBJ1-5 provide the parts outside the CDR3, is GAGVSQSPSNKVTEKGKDVELRCDPISGHTALYWYRQSLGQGLEFLIYFQGNSAPDKSGLPSDRFSAERTGGSVSTLTIQRTQQEDSAVYLCASSLTSWDPLGNQPQHFGDGTRLSIL.

This clone was picked up a small number of times. This sequence joins TRBV9 and TRBJ1-1; TRBD1 aligns across 9 bases. CDR1 SGDLS and CDR2 YYNGEE come from the germline V gene. CDR3 size: 15 residues. With 6 bases clipped from V and 1 base from J, the junction kept 7 bases outside the gene matches. The CDR3 nucleotides are TGTGCCAGCAAAAACGGGACAGGGTCGAACACTGAAGCTTTCTTT. Its translation is CASKNGTGSNTEAFF.

The rearrangement links TRBV28 to TRBJ1-2; TRBD1 matches 7 bases. The germline CDR1 and CDR2 sequences are MDHEN and SYDVKM. This CDR3 has 15 residues. Germline trimming cut 7 bases from V and 1 base from J; bases unmatched to any gene: 9. In DNA, the CDR3 is TGTGCCAGCAAATACAGCAGGGGGTTTAACTATGGCTACACCTTC. Translation gives CASKYSRGFNYGYTF.

The chain links TRBV4-1 to TRBJ2-5; TRBD2 matches at 9 bases. V gave up 4 bases and J gave up 2 bases; unmatched junction bases: 8. From germline, CDR1 is MGHRA and CDR2 YSYEKL. The CDR3 covers 16 residues. This chain's CDR3 is CASSRRSGRTQETQYF. DNA for the CDR3: TGCGCCAGCAGCCGGAGGAGCGGGAGGACTCAAGAGACCCAGTACTTC.